These T cell receptor beta chains were read from a single sample in a study of blood T cells in healthy people across ages. TCRdb fed the 5' RACE reads into MiXCR, producing one record per CDR3 protein. The table has around 800,000 distinct CDR3 sequences, roughly 24% seen once. The data also belong to a second study, concerning T cells of mothers and their children.

Material: blood. The source of these receptors is a boy aged 5-17 years in good health. Both conserved end residues are part of each CDR3. The D gene is left open where the match is weak. Only some rows state a clone size, as once, few, many or a class for expanded clones.

v_call	d_call	cdr3_length	clone_size	j_call	cdr3_aa	cdr3_nt
TRBV20-1	NA	16	NA	TRBJ1-3	CSARDIRGVRGNTIYF	TGCAGTGCTAGAGATATACGGGGAGTGAGAGGAAACACCATATATTTT
TRBV2	NA	13	few	TRBJ2-4	CASSEGDRDIQYF	TGTGCCAGCAGTGAAGGGGATCGAGACATTCAGTACTTC
TRBV20-1	TRBD1	15	NA	TRBJ2-1	CSASPRTGSYNEQFF	TGCAGTGCCAGCCCCCGGACAGGCTCCTACAATGAGCAGTTCTTC
TRBV15	TRBD2	15	NA	TRBJ2-3	CATSRSSGSADTQYF	TGTGCCACCAGCAGATCTAGCGGGAGCGCAGATACGCAGTATTTT
TRBV6-5	NA	12	NA	TRBJ2-5	CASSRDAETQYF	TGTGCCAGCAGTCGGGACGCTGAGACCCAGTACTTC
TRBV10-3	TRBD1	16	NA	TRBJ1-2	CAISEYRDRILYSYTF	TGTGCCATCAGTGAGTACCGGGACAGGATCCTCTATAGCTACACCTTC
TRBV5-1	NA	17	few	TRBJ2-7	CASSLKAEPGLFYEQYF	TGCGCCAGCAGCTTGAAGGCGGAACCCGGGCTTTTCTACGAGCAGTACTTC
TRBV7-9	TRBD1	17	few	TRBJ1-1	CASSLPDRGPMNTEAFF	TGTGCCAGCAGCCTACCCGACAGGGGTCCCATGAACACTGAAGCTTTCTTT
TRBV2	TRBD2	15	NA	TRBJ2-4	CASRGLAGGKNIQYF	TGTGCCAGCAGAGGACTAGCGGGGGGCAAAAACATTCAGTACTTC
TRBV27	TRBD2	15	NA	TRBJ2-3	CASSPGLAGGNPQYF	TGTGCCAGCAGCCCGGGACTAGCGGGGGGGAATCCGCAGTATTTT
TRBV7-9	NA	15	NA	TRBJ2-7	CASSLAVDRSYEQYF	TGTGCCAGCAGCTTAGCAGTGGACCGCTCCTACGAGCAGTACTTC
TRBV6-5	NA	15	few	TRBJ2-6	CACSSLSSGANVLTF	TGTGCCTGCAGTTCACTTAGCTCTGGGGCCAACGTCCTGACTTTC
TRBV7-8	TRBD2	14	few	TRBJ2-5	CASSFPGGRETQYF	TGTGCCAGCAGCTTCCCGGGGGGTCGCGAGACCCAGTACTTC
TRBV27	NA	15	NA	TRBJ2-1	CASSSLPTDYNEQFF	TGTGCCAGCAGTTCCTTACCGACAGACTACAATGAGCAGTTCTTC
TRBV7-9	NA	11	few	TRBJ2-1	CASPQPHEQFF	TGTGCCAGCCCCCAACCGCATGAGCAGTTCTTC
TRBV7-2	NA	15	few	TRBJ2-3	CASSLQGQVADTQYF	TGTGCCAGCAGCTTACAGGGACAAGTGGCAGATACGCAGTATTTT
TRBV28	NA	14	NA	TRBJ2-1	CASSRGQKYNEQFF	TGTGCCAGCAGTAGGGGACAAAAATACAATGAGCAGTTCTTC
TRBV6-5	NA	16	NA	TRBJ1-2	CASSYSLGEANYGYTF	TGTGCCAGCAGTTACTCTCTGGGGGAGGCTAACTATGGCTACACCTTC
TRBV6-5	NA	15	few	TRBJ2-7	CASSYRGAGTHEQYF	TGTGCCAGCAGTTACAGGGGCGCAGGGACCCACGAGCAGTACTTC
TRBV4-1	NA	14	few	TRBJ2-1	CASSQEIKSDEQFF	TGCGCCAGCAGCCAAGAGATCAAAAGCGATGAGCAGTTCTTC
TRBV6-5	TRBD1	17	NA	TRBJ2-1	CASSYSARGPGYNEQFF	TGTGCCAGCAGTTACTCGGCCAGGGGGCCAGGGTACAATGAGCAGTTCTTC
TRBV5-1	NA	16	NA	TRBJ1-1	CASSLGRTVMNTEAFF	TGCGCCAGCAGCTTAGGTCGTACAGTCATGAACACTGAAGCTTTCTTT
TRBV7-3	TRBD2	13	few	TRBJ2-2	CASSPSGPGELFF	TGTGCCAGCAGCCCTAGCGGTCCCGGGGAGCTGTTTTTT
TRBV30	TRBD1	15	NA	TRBJ2-2	CAWSHRDRVTGELFF	TGTGCCTGGAGTCACCGGGACAGGGTCACCGGGGAGCTGTTTTTT
TRBV5-1	NA	13	many	TRBJ1-1	CASSLELNTEAFF	TGCGCCAGCAGCTTGGAGCTGAACACTGAAGCTTTCTTT
TRBV15	TRBD1	13	many	TRBJ2-5	CATIGQGRETQYF	TGTGCCACCATCGGACAGGGGAGGGAGACCCAGTACTTC
TRBV10-3	NA	12	NA	TRBJ2-7	CAISDISYEQYF	TGTGCCATCAGTGACATTTCCTACGAGCAGTACTTC
TRBV9	TRBD2	16	NA	TRBJ2-3	CASSTGTSGVTDTQYF	TGTGCCAGCAGCACCGGGACTAGCGGGGTCACAGATACGCAGTATTTT
TRBV10-3	TRBD1	14	NA	TRBJ1-1	CAIRLDREYTEAFF	TGTGCCATCAGGCTGGACAGGGAGTACACTGAAGCTTTCTTT
TRBV6-5	TRBD1	16	few	TRBJ1-1	CASSSNRQGLNTEAFF	TGTGCCAGCAGTTCTAATAGACAGGGACTGAACACTGAAGCTTTCTTT
TRBV5-6	TRBD2	16	NA	TRBJ2-5	CASSLWLAGIGETQYF	TGTGCCAGCAGCTTGTGGCTAGCGGGGATTGGGGAGACCCAGTACTTC
TRBV6-2/TRBV6-3	NA	12	NA	TRBJ2-7	CASRPGVGEQYF	TGTGCCAGCAGACCCGGGGTGGGCGAGCAGTACTTC
TRBV7-9	TRBD1	14	NA	TRBJ2-7	CASSSRDRGFEQYF	TGTGCCAGCAGCTCCCGGGACAGGGGGTTCGAGCAGTACTTC
TRBV5-7	TRBD1	19	few	TRBJ2-6	CASSSSHGTGLCGANVLTF	TGTGCCAGCAGCTCATCCCATGGGACAGGGCTCTGTGGGGCCAACGTCCTGACTTTC
TRBV30	NA	14	NA	TRBJ2-7	CAWSPQGSRFEQYF	TGTGCCTGGAGTCCACAGGGTTCTCGGTTTGAGCAGTACTTC
TRBV5-1	TRBD1	15	few	TRBJ2-1	CASSLRGQGSSEQFF	TGCGCCAGCAGCTTGAGGGGACAGGGAAGTAGTGAGCAGTTCTTC
TRBV11-2	TRBD1	16	few	TRBJ2-2	CASSLFGTGISGELFF	TGTGCCAGCAGCTTATTCGGGACAGGGATCTCCGGGGAGCTGTTTTTT
TRBV7-2	NA	15	NA	TRBJ1-3	CASSFPQGTGNTIYF	TGTGCCAGCAGCTTCCCACAGGGTACTGGAAACACCATATATTTT
TRBV7-3	NA	15	few	TRBJ2-3	CASSSGAQGTDTQYF	TGTGCCAGCAGCTCAGGGGCCCAGGGCACAGATACGCAGTATTTT
TRBV5-1	TRBD1	15	NA	TRBJ2-7	CASSPPDRASYEQYF	TGCGCCAGCAGCCCCCCGGACAGGGCCTCCTACGAGCAGTACTTC
TRBV6-5	NA	15	NA	TRBJ1-2	CASSYSLTVPYGYTF	TGTGCCAGCAGTTACTCGCTCACAGTCCCCTATGGCTACACCTTC
TRBV28	NA	14	NA	TRBJ2-7	CASMVGDSSYEQYF	TGTGCCAGCATGGTAGGGGATAGCTCCTACGAGCAGTACTTC
TRBV10-2	TRBD2	14	few	TRBJ2-5	CASRLAGVGETQYF	TGCGCCAGCAGACTAGCGGGGGTGGGAGAGACCCAGTACTTC
TRBV18	TRBD2	14	few	TRBJ2-5	CASSPLTSAETQYF	TGTGCCAGCTCACCATTGACTAGCGCCGAGACCCAGTACTTC
TRBV2	NA	15	few	TRBJ2-5	CASNPRLGRQETQYF	TGTGCCAGCAACCCAAGACTAGGACGGCAAGAGACCCAGTACTTC
TRBV13	NA	15	NA	TRBJ1-5	CASSLGRVRGSPQHF	TGTGCCAGCAGCTTAGGCCGGGTAAGGGGGTCGCCCCAGCATTTT
TRBV12-3/TRBV12-4	TRBD1	14	once	TRBJ1-2	CASSLGTGVNGYTF	TGTGCCAGCAGTTTAGGGACAGGGGTCAATGGCTACACCTTC
TRBV16	NA	12	NA	TRBJ1-2	CASSRTDYGYTF	TGTGCCAGCAGCCGGACCGACTATGGCTACACCTTC
TRBV28	NA	15	NA	TRBJ1-6	CASKFYEGTNSPLHF	TGTGCCAGCAAATTTTATGAGGGGACGAATTCACCCCTCCACTTT
TRBV29-1	NA	12	few	TRBJ1-2	CSVETAGYGYTF	TGCAGCGTTGAGACAGCCGGCTATGGCTACACCTTC
TRBV9	NA	15	NA	TRBJ2-1	CASSLRAGAPDEQFF	TGTGCCAGCAGCCTTCGAGCCGGGGCGCCGGATGAGCAGTTCTTC
TRBV6-1	TRBD1	14	few	TRBJ1-2	CASRPGQGSYGYTF	TGTGCCAGCAGACCGGGACAGGGAAGTTATGGCTACACCTTC
TRBV19	NA	12	NA	TRBJ1-2	CASSPNGYGYTF	TGTGCCAGTAGTCCCAATGGCTATGGCTACACCTTC